This T cell receptor (beta chain) was obtained from a study of OX40 agonist ivuxolimab in advanced cancers. For the study at large: Every 2 weeks, patients got intravenous ivuxolimab at one of six dose levels (0.01-10 mg/kg). Hepatocellular carcinoma, melanoma, renal cell or head and neck cancer affected the dose-escalation patients. General observations from the study: People who partly responded at 0.1-3.0 mg/kg had some of the least clonal expansion seen.

Germline V gives CDR1 MNHEY, CDR2 SMNVEV (reference sequence). The CDR3 covers 14 residues. V shed 3 bases and J shed 3 bases, with 12 bases lying between them. Patients had blood sampled at baseline and again on cycle 4 day 1 and cycle 7 day 1. TCRdb's table, derived via immunoSEQ multiplex PCR, lists solely in-frame clones and lacks some. The sample yields fewer than 100,000 clones, over 85% seen once. Note on this clone: Its antigen is still unknown.

This chain connects TRBV27 to TRBJ2-7, with D perhaps matching TRBD1 (6 bases). This specimen was CD4+ or CD8+ T cells sorted from blood, taken in a trial of the OX40 agonist ivuxolimab. The clonotype was recovered from an adult with an advanced solid tumor such as melanoma, head and neck, liver or kidney cancer. CDR3 DNA sequence: TGTGCCAGCAGTTTTACAGGGAACAACTACGAGCAGTACTTC. Protein sequence: CASSFTGNNYEQYF.